This TCR beta chain was observed in a study of T-cell memory formation after mild COVID-19. This clonotype was recorded many times. Its antigen is unknown. Findings and limits, study-wide: Cross-reactive memory appears to have joined, as suggested by some responding clones showing up in pre-infection memory.

CDR1 is SEHNR, CDR2 FQNEAQ, per germline (reference sequence). V was pared by 5 bases and J by 3 bases, with 11 bases between. This CDR3 contains 14 residues. TCRdb processed the 5' RACE reads anew with MiXCR; each CDR3 protein has one entry. The sample lists approximately 430,000 distinct CDR3 sequences, more than 20% occurring once. The origin of this receptor is an adult woman who had mild COVID-19 (a few samples of this study predate the infection). Cell type and time point are not known. V is TRBV7-9 and J is TRBJ2-1; a weak D match, TRBD2 (5 bases). Sequenced sample: PBMCs or a T cell subset sorted from them (not recorded which). CDR3 loop: CASSRAELYNEQFF. DNA for the CDR3: TGTGCCAGCAGCCGAGCGGAGCTCTACAATGAGCAGTTCTTC. The full variable domain, rest sourced from reference TRBV7-9 and TRBJ2-1, is DTGVSQNPRHKITKRGQNVTFRCDPISEHNRLYWYRQTLGQGPEFLTYFQNEAQLEKSRLLSDRFSAERPKGSFSTLEIQRTEQGDSAMYLCASSRAELYNEQFFGPGTRLTVL.